This entry describes one T cell receptor (beta chain). The target antigen is unknown. Produced via immunoSEQ multiplex PCR; TCRdb's table is partial and in-frame only. The sample yields 55,000 to 70,000 clones, over 80% seen once. CDR1 and CDR2 (germline): WSHSY, SAAADI. The CDR3 runs 15 residues. V lost 2 bases and J lost 6, with 13 bases in between. This entry is derived from a study of OX40 agonist ivuxolimab in advanced cancers. In the study overall: Three patients showed partial responses: one hepatocellular carcinoma and two cutaneous melanoma cases.

Whole-study results and caveats: Relative to CD4+ cells, CD8+ T cells on average had more expanded clones.

This TCR came from an adult with an advanced solid tumor such as melanoma, head and neck, liver or kidney cancer. The material sequenced was CD4+ or CD8+ T cells sorted from blood, taken in a trial of the OX40 agonist ivuxolimab. The chain uses TRBV10-2 and TRBJ1-4, with unresolved D. The CDR3 spells CASSERARGYEKLFF. The CDR3 nucleotides read TGCGCCAGCAGTGAGAGGGCCAGAGGGTATGAAAAACTGTTTTTT.